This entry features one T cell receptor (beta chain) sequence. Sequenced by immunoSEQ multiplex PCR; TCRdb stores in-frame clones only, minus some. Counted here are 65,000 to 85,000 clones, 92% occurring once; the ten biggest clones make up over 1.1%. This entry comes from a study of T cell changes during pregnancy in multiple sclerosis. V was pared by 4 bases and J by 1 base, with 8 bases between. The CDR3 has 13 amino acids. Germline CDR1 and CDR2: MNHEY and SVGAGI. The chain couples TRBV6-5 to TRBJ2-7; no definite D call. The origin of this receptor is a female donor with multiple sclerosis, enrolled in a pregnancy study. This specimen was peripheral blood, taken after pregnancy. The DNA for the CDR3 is TGTGCCAGCAGTTTGTCAGGATCCTACGAGCAGTACTTC. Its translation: CASSLSGSYEQYF.